This entry concerns a single T cell receptor beta chain. This clonotype was seen only a few times. Its antigen has not been determined. Given a much more abundant clone one base away, this may be a read error. The CDR3 has 14 amino acids, counting the end cysteine and valine. The kept DNA is CDR3 alone, 42 bases in frame from the first base. The germline V gene gives CDR1 as SGHDT and CDR2 as YYEEEE. For this chain, trimming is 3 bases at the V end and 2 bases at the J end, and the number of junction bases without a gene match is 2. The treatment or condition label, read with the paper, signifies: in vitro stimulation with specific CMV peptide epitopes to enrich CMV-specific T cells. The data are from a study of T cell repertoires in cytomegalovirus infection (dated by TCRdb to the late 2010s). General notes on the study: Alongside well-studied HLA-B-restricted epitopes, the peptide stimulations were aimed at recently identified HLA-C-restricted CMV epitopes, whose presentation resists viral immunomodulation. Donor HLA type was relevant to the analysis, because carriage of CMV infection together with the matching HLA type was indicated by public TCR beta signatures. The study at large found these results: In the ex vivo response, HLA-C-restricted CMV-specific TCR beta clonotypes were dominant, and in two of eight donors the single most frequent clonotype came from this HLA-C-restricted group. Carriers of CMV infection plus the relevant HLA type were discriminated by the cumulative frequency of public TCR beta family members in the study cohort and in an independent roughly 370-donor cohort.

The reads were generated on an Illumina HiSeq 1500. TCRdb reran the public reads through fastp at Q25 and MiXCR, keeping productive beta chains. Entries that share a CDR3 protein sequence are merged under the most common genes and DNA. The table for this sample lists 830,000 or so distinct CDR3 sequences; about 31% of them were counted only once. The top ten clonotypes cover 9.5% to 15% of the sample. The rearrangement combines TRBV5-6 with TRBJ2-7; the central 10 bases match TRBD1. This specimen was cultured CD8+ T cells from PBMCs, taken from culture after CMV antigen stimulation. The receptor was derived from a human donor in good health (CMV status not recorded). Some clones in this sample may be carry-over from other donors' samples. The CDR3 is CASSSGTGAYEQYV. The bases are TGTGCCAGCAGCTCGGGGACAGGGGCCTACGAGCAGTACGTC.